One and the same sample provided the 21 T cell receptor beta chains below, sequenced in a study of brain T cells in children with intractable seizures. Assay used: immunoSEQ multiplex PCR; TCRdb lists only in-frame clones, some missing. The sample records about 120,000 clones, roughly 94% being singletons. The sample here was peripheral blood, taken at surgery. The receptor source for this set is a boy less than two years old with hemimegalencephaly and intractable seizures.

The chain carries TRBV6-4 and TRBJ1-5; TRBD1 matches 7 bases. Germline trimming cut 4 bases from V and 9 bases from J; bases unmatched to any gene: 15. Germline V CDR1 and CDR2: MRHNA, SNTAGT. The CDR3 is made up of 16 amino acids. In DNA, the CDR3 is TGTGCCAGCAGTGTTAAGGGGGCGGGGTCGATGCGGCCCCAGCATTTT. Its translation: CASSVKGAGSMRPQHF.

DNA for the CDR3: TGTGCCAGCAGCCCAGGACAGAGTATTTACGAGCAGTACTTC. This gives the protein CASSPGQSIYEQYF. The V and J genes are TRBV14 and TRBJ2-7; D possibly corresponds to TRBD1 (6 bases). The CDR3 totals 14 residues. CDR1 and CDR2 from the germline V gene are SGHDN and FVKESK. V was clipped by 4 bases and J by 4 bases, with 14 bases between them.

Of note for this clone: The junction does not match germline at one end; this may be a read error. The chain uses TRBV2 and TRBJ2-3; D is tentatively TRBD1 or TRBD2 (5 bases each). Germline CDR1 is SNHLY and CDR2 is FYNNEI. The CDR3 totals 19 residues. The CDR3 bases are TGTGCCAGCAGTGAATGGTTGGGGGTGAGCGACCACGGCACGGATACGCAGTATTTT. Translated: CASSEWLGVSDHGTDTQYF. The variable domain in full, completed from reference TRBV2 and TRBJ2-3, reads EPEVTQTPSHQVTQMGQEVILRCVPISNHLYFYWYRQILGQKVEFLVSFYNNEISEKSEIFDDQFSVERPDGSNFTLKIRSTKLEDSAMYFCASSEWLGVSDHGTDTQYFGPGTRLTVL.

This chain joins TRBV12-1 and TRBJ1-2. TRBV12-1 is listed as a pseudogene. The CDR3 is 14 amino acids. This chain's CDR3 is CASSHTGENYGYTF. CDR3 nucleotide sequence: TGTGCCAGCAGCCACACCGGGGAAAACTATGGCTACACCTTC.

This sequence joins TRBV28 and TRBJ1-3; D is possibly TRBD1 (6 bases). The germline V gene encodes CDR1 MDHEN and CDR2 SYDVKM. The CDR3 is made up of 13 amino acids. Trimming removed 8 bases from V and 1 base from J, with 9 bases in between. The CDR3 reads CASGGGSGNTIYF. DNA of the CDR3: TGTGCCAGCGGAGGGGGTTCTGGAAACACCATATATTTT.

This rearrangement joins TRBV29-1 to TRBJ1-3; perhaps TRBD1 as D (5 bases). The germline gives CDR1 SQVTM, CDR2 ANQGSEA. This CDR3 contains 14 residues. V was cut by 3 bases and J by 2 bases, with 11 bases left in between. The CDR3 sequence: CSVDRGLTGNTIYF. DNA of the CDR3: TGCAGCGTTGATAGGGGACTGACTGGAAACACCATATATTTT.

The rearrangement links TRBV15 to TRBJ2-1; TRBD1 matches at 8 bases. The V gene's germline CDR1 is LNHNV and CDR2 YYDKDF (reference sequence). The trim removed 2 bases at V and 8 bases at J, leaving 8 bases unmatched. CDR3 size: 15 residues. The CDR3 bases are TGTGCCACCAGCAGATCCCGGACAGGGACCCATGAGCAGTTCTTC. Translating it yields CATSRSRTGTHEQFF.

The gene calls are TRBV28 and TRBJ1-4, with 9 positions matching TRBD1. Trimming at V came to 2 bases and at J to 7 bases, leaving 14 bases not matched to a gene. Per germline, CDR1 MDHEN and CDR2 SYDVKM. This CDR3 contains 18 residues. The CDR3 is CASSLPGTGWFSAEKLFF. CDR3 bases: TGTGCCAGCAGTTTACCCGGGACAGGGTGGTTCAGTGCTGAAAAACTGTTTTTT.

This chain uses TRBV14 with TRBJ2-7, with 9 bases identical to TRBD2. Germline lookup yields CDR1 SGHDN and CDR2 FVKESK. This CDR3 contains 16 residues. V was pared by 1 base and J by 2 bases, with 6 bases of the junction left unmatched. This chain's CDR3 is CASSQVGREGAYEQYF. CDR3 coding DNA: TGTGCCAGCAGCCAAGTAGGGCGGGAGGGGGCCTACGAGCAGTACTTC.

CDR3 sequence reads: CAWGRTTDAYEQYF. The CDR3 DNA reads TGTGCCTGGGGACGGACTACCGACGCCTACGAGCAGTACTTC. This chain links TRBV30 with TRBJ2-7; TRBD2 might be the D (6 bases). CDR3 length equals 14 residues. CDR1 is GTSNPN, CDR2 SVGIG, per germline (reference sequence). V was cut by 5 bases and J by 2 bases, with 16 bases left in between.

The V call is TRBV19, the J call TRBJ1-5, with D perhaps matching TRBD1 (5 bases). The CDR3 covers 14 residues. The ends were cut back, 1 base at V and 6 bases at J, with 10 bases in the middle. Germline assignment: CDR1 LNHDA and CDR2 SQIVND (reference sequence). The CDR3 is CASSIGGLGQPQHF. CDR3 nucleotides: TGTGCCAGTAGTATAGGGGGCTTGGGTCAGCCCCAGCATTTT.

The V call is TRBV2, the J call TRBJ2-2; 7 nucleotides align to TRBD2. Germline CDR1 is SNHLY and CDR2 is FYNNEI. The junction had 7 bases not matched to a gene; V was cut back by 6 bases and J by 6 bases. The CDR3 loop spans 14 amino acids. CDR3: CASRGGRRAGELFF. The CDR3 DNA is TGTGCCAGCAGGGGCGGGAGAAGGGCCGGGGAGCTGTTTTTT.

The chain recombines TRBV11-3 with TRBJ2-3, with a tentative D call TRBD1 (5 bases). The germline CDR1 and CDR2 sequences are SGHNT and YENEEA. The V end lost 0 bases, the J end lost 5 bases, and 12 bases lay between the germline ends. The CDR3 runs 15 residues. The DNA for the CDR3 is TGTGCCAGCAGCTTAGATACCAGGGCGCGAGATACGCAGTATTTT. It codes for CASSLDTRARDTQYF.

The rearrangement links TRBV5-1 to TRBJ2-1; TRBD2 aligns across 14 bases. Germline V gene lookup returns CDR1 SGHRS and CDR2 YFSETQ. This CDR3 is 15 amino acids long. Unmatched junction bases numbered 5, after V lost 4 bases and J lost 8 bases. The CDR3 sequence: CASSPGLAGVDEQFF. Written as DNA, the CDR3 is TGCGCCAGCAGCCCGGGACTAGCGGGAGTCGATGAGCAGTTCTTC.

The table lists this clone with a count of one. V gene TRBV11-2 combines with J gene TRBJ2-5, with 14 positions matching TRBD2. This CDR3 spans 18 amino acids. Germline V gene data show CDR1 as SGHAT and CDR2 as FQNNGV. The V and J ends lost 1 base and 5 bases, in that order; junction bases with no gene match: 9. This CDR3 reads CASSLARLAGGPWETQYF. CDR3 DNA sequence: TGTGCCAGCAGCTTAGCCCGACTAGCGGGAGGGCCATGGGAGACCCAGTACTTC.

The chain carries TRBV7-9 and TRBJ2-1; D remains unclear. V gave up 2 bases and J gave up 5 bases, with 10 bases separating them. The CDR3 runs to 14 residues. Germline V CDR1 and CDR2: SEHNR, FQNEAQ (reference sequence). CDR3 sequence reads: CASSLTGPDNEQFF. In DNA form, the CDR3 reads TGTGCCAGCAGCTTAACCGGACCCGACAATGAGCAGTTCTTC.

As for this clone: Germline and junction disagree at one end, which may indicate a read error. The V and J genes are TRBV7-2 and TRBJ1-3; 8 nucleotides match TRBD1. The CDR3 runs to 16 residues. The germline V gene encodes CDR1 SGHTA and CDR2 FQGNSA. CDR3 DNA sequence: TGTGCCAGCAGCCTAGCGACAGGGGTCTCTGGAAACACCATATATTTT. This codes for CASSLATGVSGNTIYF.

The chain links TRBV7-3 to TRBJ2-7; 8 bases are a match to TRBD2. Trimming removed 0 bases from V and 1 base from J; junction bases left unmatched: 5. The germline V gene has CDR1 SGHTA and CDR2 FQGTGA. The CDR3 loop spans 16 amino acids. The CDR3 protein is CASSLTATSASYEQYF. The DNA of the CDR3 is TGTGCCAGCAGCTTAACCGCGACTAGCGCATCCTACGAGCAGTACTTC.

The CDR3 region is CASSLAPIGRQELTDTQYF. The CDR3 bases are TGTGCCAGCAGCTTAGCCCCTATTGGGAGGCAGGAGCTCACAGATACGCAGTATTTT. V usage is TRBV11-2 and J usage is TRBJ2-3; D may be TRBD2 (6 bases). With 1 base removed from V and 2 bases from J, the gap between germline ends came to 22 bases. The CDR3 is 19 residues long. CDR1 SGHAT and CDR2 FQNNGV come from the germline V gene.

The genes are TRBV28 and TRBJ2-5; 7 nucleotides agree with TRBD1. CDR3 length: 15 amino acids. Trimming at V came to 5 bases and at J to 7 bases, leaving 13 bases not matched to a gene. Germline V gives CDR1 MDHEN, CDR2 SYDVKM. The CDR3 loop is CASSRDSASGGTQYF. The DNA of the CDR3 is TGTGCCAGCAGTCGGGACAGTGCCTCAGGTGGGACCCAGTACTTC.

The gene calls are TRBV4-2 and TRBJ1-1, with no clear D. Germline V lookup: CDR1 LGHNA, CDR2 YNFKEQ. The CDR3 contains 16 residues. Trimming took 2 bases from V and 0 from J, leaving 13 bases between them. DNA of the CDR3: TGTGCCAGCAGCCAACCCGGCGGGGAGGTGAACACTGAAGCTTTCTTT. Translated, it gives CASSQPGGEVNTEAFF.